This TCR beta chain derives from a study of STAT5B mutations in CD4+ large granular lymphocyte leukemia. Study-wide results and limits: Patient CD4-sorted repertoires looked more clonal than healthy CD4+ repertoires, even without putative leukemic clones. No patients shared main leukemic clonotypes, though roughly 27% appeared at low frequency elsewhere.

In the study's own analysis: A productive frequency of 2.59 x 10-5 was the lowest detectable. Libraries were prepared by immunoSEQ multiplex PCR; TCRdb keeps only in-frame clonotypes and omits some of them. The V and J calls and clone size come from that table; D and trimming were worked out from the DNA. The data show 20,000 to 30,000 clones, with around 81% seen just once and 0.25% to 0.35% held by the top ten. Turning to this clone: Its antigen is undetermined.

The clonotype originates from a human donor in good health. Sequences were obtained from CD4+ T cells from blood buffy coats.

The CDR3 sequence: CASSSHTALQETQYF. The CDR3 coding sequence is TGCGCCAGCAGCTCTCATACAGCACTCCAAGAGACCCAGTACTTC. The genes are TRBV5-1 and TRBJ2-5; D gene unclear. V was trimmed by 3 bases and J by 1 base, leaving 13 bases between them. Germline assignment: CDR1 SGHRS and CDR2 YFSETQ. The CDR3 extends over 15 amino acids.